This T cell receptor (beta chain) derives from a study of blood T cells in healthy people across ages. Notes on the study in general: Possibly confounding the expanded clonotype changes was the fact that donor CMV status was unknown.

Then a second PCR, running about 6 to 11 cycles, was carried out with a sample-barcoded 5' primer and a J-beta primer mix. With 12 random nucleotides, a template-switch adaptor tagged each individual cDNA molecule. The study obtained at least 3 million CDR3-containing paired-end reads from every sample. TCRdb itself ran the 5' RACE reads through MiXCR, one entry per CDR3 protein. Among roughly 700,000 distinct CDR3 sequences listed, 45% to 50% were seen once. This clonotype was observed a single time. Its antigen is unidentified. Each sample provided at least 5 micrograms of extracted total RNA. The CDR3 runs 15 residues. Germline V gene sequence: CDR1 SGHTA, CDR2 FQGNSA. V shed 7 bases and J shed 2 bases, with 15 bases lying between them.

This rearrangement joins TRBV7-2 to TRBJ2-1; D may be TRBD1 (5 bases). Sequencing used blood. The TCR was taken from a woman aged 60-75 years in good health. CDR3 in DNA: TGTGCCAGCAACCGCCAGGGCCTCACCTACAATGAGCAGTTCTTC. Translating it yields CASNRQGLTYNEQFF.